These 24 T cell receptor beta chains originate from one sample sequenced in a study of T cell responses to AZD1222 COVID-19 vaccine. Data came from immunoSEQ multiplex PCR; TCRdb stores just in-frame clones and leaves some out. The table lists about 140,000 clones, 80% to 90% of them singletons. Sample: peripheral blood, taken on day 0 of AZD1222 vaccination. These receptors all stem from an adult in good health.

Details on this clone: The same CDR3 arises from other DNA sequences in this sample as well. The chain combines TRBV5-1 with TRBJ2-5; no clear D gene. Trimming left V 2 bases short and J 1 base short, with 0 bases between. Germline CDR1 SGHRS, CDR2 YFSETQ. The CDR3 runs 11 residues. This CDR3 is CASSFQETQYF. In DNA, the CDR3 is TGCGCCAGCAGCTTCCAAGAGACCCAGTACTTC. The whole variable domain, remainder taken from reference TRBV5-1 and TRBJ2-5, is KAGVTQTPRYLIKTRGQQVTLSCSPISGHRSVSWYQQTPGQGLQFLFEYFSETQRNKGNFPGRFSGRQFSNSRSEMNVSTLELGDSALYLCASSFQETQYFGPGTRLLVL.

This chain joins TRBV12-3 or TRBV12-4 and TRBJ1-5; D might be TRBD1 (6 bases). The CDR3 contains 13 residues. With 4 bases removed from V and 2 bases from J, the gap between germline ends came to 6 bases. The CDR3 DNA follows: TGTGCCAGCAGTTGGACAGGCAATCAGCCCCAGCATTTT. Translation: CASSWTGNQPQHF.

The rearrangement uses TRBV12-3 or TRBV12-4 and TRBJ2-1; D is ambiguous. CDR3 length: 11 residues. Trimming cost V 2 bases and J 4 bases, with 0 bases left between them. The CDR3 nucleotides read TGTGCCAGCAGTTTATACAATGAGCAGTTCTTC. Its translation: CASSLYNEQFF.

The chain couples TRBV2 to TRBJ1-4; 7 bases line up with TRBD1. V lost 6 bases and J lost 5; bases outside the gene matches: 15. The CDR3 has 17 amino acids. Germline CDR1 and CDR2: SNHLY and FYNNEI. The CDR3 loop is CASRGPGGGTGNEKLFF. In nucleotides, the CDR3 is TGTGCCAGCAGGGGCCCAGGGGGGGGGACCGGAAATGAAAAACTGTTTTTT.

The rearrangement joins TRBV2 to TRBJ1-6, with a weak D call TRBD1 (6 bases). CDR1 is SNHLY and CDR2 is FYNNEI in the germline V gene. CDR3 length: 13 residues. The CDR3 loop is CGVLTGTYSPLHF. CDR3 nucleotides: TGTGGAGTATTAACAGGGACTTATTCACCCCTCCACTTT.

DNA for the CDR3: TGTGCCAGCAGTTTGGGACAGACCAGCACAGATACGCAGTATTTT. This codes for CASSLGQTSTDTQYF. This sequence joins TRBV27 and TRBJ2-3; 7 positions match TRBD1. The CDR3 totals 15 residues. In germline, CDR1 is MNHEY, CDR2 SMNVEV (reference sequence). Trimming at V came to 3 bases and at J to 0 bases, leaving 3 bases not matched to a gene.

This chain links TRBV3-1 (or the pseudogene TRBV3-2) with TRBJ2-5; TRBD1 agrees at 9 bases. Germline V CDR1 and CDR2: LGHDT, YNNKEL (reference sequence). The CDR3 consists of 15 residues. Losses at the gene ends were 4 bases for V and 5 bases for J; bases not matched to a gene: 8. The CDR3 coding sequence is TGTGCCAGCAGCCCAACAGGGGGCGATCCCGAGACCCAGTACTTC. Its translation: CASSPTGGDPETQYF.

The gene calls are TRBV6-4 and TRBJ2-7, with 8 bases identical to TRBD1. CDR1 and CDR2 from the germline V gene are MRHNA and SNTAGT. The CDR3 covers 18 residues. The trim removed 6 bases at V and 6 bases at J, leaving 22 bases unmatched. The DNA for the CDR3 is TGTGCCAGCAGAATATCCCCCCACCGACAGGGGCCCAGGTGCGAGCAGTACTTC. The encoded protein is CASRISPHRQGPRCEQYF.

J is TRBJ1-1 and V is TRBV7-8; D is ambiguous. This CDR3 is built from 14 residues. V lost 5 bases to trimming and J lost 1 base, with 11 bases between them. Germline CDR1 SGHVS, CDR2 FQNEAQ. CDR3 in amino acids: CASSPRLGNTEAFF. The DNA of the CDR3 is TGTGCCAGCAGCCCGAGACTGGGGAACACTGAAGCTTTCTTT.

This clone came up once. The genes are TRBV28 and TRBJ1-2; D remains ambiguous. Trimming cost V 3 bases and J 8 bases, with 7 bases left between them. The CDR3 spans 11 residues. CDR1 MDHEN and CDR2 SYDVKM come from the germline V gene. This CDR3 reads CASSFFEGYTF. DNA for the CDR3: TGTGCCAGCAGTTTTTTTGAGGGCTACACCTTC.

The chain uses TRBV13 and TRBJ2-5, with D perhaps matching TRBD1 or TRBD2 (5 bases each). The CDR3 length is 14 residues. Germline V CDR1 and CDR2: PRHDT, FYEKMQ (reference sequence). V gave up 4 bases and J gave up 4 bases, with 13 bases separating them. This chain's CDR3 is CASSSPGTLETQYF. The CDR3, as DNA: TGTGCCAGCAGCTCCCCCGGGACCCTAGAGACCCAGTACTTC.

This chain links TRBV3-1 (or the pseudogene TRBV3-2) with TRBJ1-1; D gene ambiguous. The CDR3 has 11 residues. From germline, CDR1 is LGHDT and CDR2 YNNKEL (reference sequence). V dropped 0 bases and J dropped 7 bases, with 3 bases sitting between them. CDR3 nucleotide sequence: TGTGCCAGCAGCCAAGACAGTGAAGCTTTCTTT. Protein: CASSQDSEAFF.

CDR3 in amino acids: CASRGFGNEAFF. CDR3 nucleotides: TGTGCCAGCAGGGGATTTGGAAACGAAGCTTTCTTT. J is TRBJ1-1 and V is TRBV6-5; D is undetermined. This CDR3 contains 12 residues. Germline CDR1 and CDR2: MNHEY and SVGAGI. The germline V and J ends were trimmed by 6 bases and 8 bases, with 13 bases remaining between them.

The sample holds a few counts of this clone. In nucleotides, the CDR3 is TGTGCCAGCAGCCCTGGAGGAGAGGTATACGAGCAGTACTTC. Translating it yields CASSPGGEVYEQYF. The chain links TRBV28 to TRBJ2-7; tentative D call: TRBD2 (5 bases). CDR1 is MDHEN, CDR2 SYDVKM, per germline. The CDR3 covers 14 residues. V was pared by 6 bases and J by 4 bases, with 16 bases between.

J is TRBJ1-1 and V is TRBV3-1 (or the pseudogene TRBV3-2); D may be TRBD1 (5 bases). CDR1 and CDR2 from the germline V gene are LGHDT and YNNKEL (reference sequence). This CDR3 spans 16 amino acids. V dropped 0 bases and J dropped 0 bases, with 11 bases sitting between them. DNA for the CDR3: TGTGCCAGCAGCCAAGATTTTAGGGGTATGAACACTGAAGCTTTCTTT. Translated: CASSQDFRGMNTEAFF.

The chain couples TRBV5-1 to TRBJ2-2, with 11 nucleotides matching TRBD2. The CDR3 has 18 amino acids. Germline loops: CDR1 SGHRS, CDR2 YFSETQ. With 4 bases clipped from V and 2 bases from J, the junction kept 10 bases outside the gene matches. The CDR3 is CASSPRPLAGGNTGELFF. In DNA form, the CDR3 reads TGCGCCAGCAGCCCACGCCCTCTAGCGGGGGGCAACACCGGGGAGCTGTTTTTT.

The J gene is TRBJ2-7, the V gene TRBV7-4; D unresolved. The germline V gene has CDR1 SGHVT and CDR2 SQSDAQ. The CDR3 is 12 residues long. Trimming removed 5 bases from V and 4 bases from J, with 9 bases in between. The DNA for the CDR3 is TGTGCCAGCAGCCCGGCGGCGTACGAGCAGTACTTC. Its protein product is CASSPAAYEQYF.

This sequence joins TRBV12-3 or TRBV12-4 and TRBJ1-1; the D is unclear. With 2 bases removed from V and 7 bases from J, the gap between germline ends came to 8 bases. The CDR3 spans 12 residues. The CDR3 here is CASSLYPGEAFF. DNA of the CDR3: TGTGCCAGCAGTTTATACCCGGGTGAAGCTTTCTTT.

This clone was counted only a few times. The rearrangement joins TRBV30 to TRBJ2-7; D call uncertain. The V and J ends lost 3 bases and 3 bases respectively, with 6 bases between them. The length of the CDR3 is 11 residues. Germline-derived CDR1 and CDR2 are GTSNPN and SVGIG (reference sequence). CDR3 amino acids: CAWSEDYEQYF. The CDR3, as DNA: TGTGCCTGGAGCGAGGACTACGAGCAGTACTTC.

The table lists this clone with a few counts. V usage is TRBV27 and J usage is TRBJ1-4; no definite D call. The CDR3 consists of 12 residues. V was pared by 5 bases and J by 10 bases, with 11 bases between. Germline CDR1 MNHEY, CDR2 SMNVEV (reference sequence). The CDR3 here is CASSPEIGKLFF. The DNA for the CDR3 is TGTGCCAGCAGTCCGGAGATCGGAAAACTGTTTTTT.

The chain links TRBV7-3 to TRBJ2-1; D might be TRBD2 (6 bases). The germline gives CDR1 SGHTA, CDR2 FQGTGA. This CDR3 comprises 13 residues. V lost 8 bases and J 4 bases, leaving 12 bases between the germline ends. CDR3 loop: CASGGTQYNEQFF. In DNA form, the CDR3 reads TGTGCCAGCGGGGGGACCCAATACAATGAGCAGTTCTTC.

J is TRBJ1-3 and V is TRBV3-1 (or the pseudogene TRBV3-2); D might be TRBD1 (5 bases). The length of the CDR3 is 15 residues. Germline CDR1 is LGHDT and CDR2 is YNNKEL (reference sequence). Trimming shortened V by 1 base and J by 0 bases, and 7 bases separated the two germline ends. The CDR3 protein is CASSQGDLSGNTIYF. Written as DNA, the CDR3 is TGTGCCAGCAGCCAAGGGGACCTCTCTGGAAACACCATATATTTT.

The V and J genes are TRBV11-2 and TRBJ2-5; D might be TRBD1 (5 bases). Looked up from germline, CDR1 is SGHAT and CDR2 is FQNNGV. With 3 bases removed from V and 2 bases from J, the gap between germline ends came to 16 bases. The CDR3 consists of 16 residues. CDR3 coding DNA: TGTGCCAGCAGCTTGGCCCTGTGGACAACGCAAGAGACCCAGTACTTC. As protein: CASSLALWTTQETQYF.

This clone was picked up one time. This sequence joins TRBV2 and TRBJ2-1; D is undetermined. V was pared by 5 bases and J by 3 bases, with 14 bases between. Looked up from germline, CDR1 is SNHLY and CDR2 is FYNNEI. This CDR3 is built from 15 residues. CDR3 loop: CASSPSVPNYNEQFF. DNA for the CDR3: TGTGCCAGCAGTCCCTCGGTCCCTAACTACAATGAGCAGTTCTTC.